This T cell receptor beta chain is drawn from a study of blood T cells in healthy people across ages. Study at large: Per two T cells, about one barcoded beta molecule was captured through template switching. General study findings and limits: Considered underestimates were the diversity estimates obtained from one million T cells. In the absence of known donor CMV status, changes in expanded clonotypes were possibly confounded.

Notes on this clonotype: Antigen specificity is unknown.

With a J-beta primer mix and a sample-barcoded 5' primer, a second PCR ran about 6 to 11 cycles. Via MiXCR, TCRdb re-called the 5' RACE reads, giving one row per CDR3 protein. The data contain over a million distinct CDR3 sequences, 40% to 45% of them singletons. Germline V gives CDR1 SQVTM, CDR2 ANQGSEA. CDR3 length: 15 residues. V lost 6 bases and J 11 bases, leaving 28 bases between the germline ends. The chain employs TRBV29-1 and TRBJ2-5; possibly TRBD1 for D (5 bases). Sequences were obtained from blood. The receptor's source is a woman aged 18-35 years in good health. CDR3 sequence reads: CSVPNPGAVDNEQYF. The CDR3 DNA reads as TGCAGCGTCCCAAACCCGGGCGCGGTGGACAATGAGCAGTACTTC.